This TCR beta chain stems from a study of response to subunit inactivated influenza vaccine. Findings and caveats of the study: A suggestion made by the authors is that each seasonal influenza vaccination recruits few new T cells.

TCRdb re-analysed the RT-PCR reads in MiXCR, keeping a single row per CDR3 protein. This table holds over 650,000 distinct CDR3 sequences, about 18% found once. V was clipped by 6 bases and J by 3 bases, with 18 bases between them. Germline CDR1 and CDR2: MNHNS and SASEGT. There are 15 residues in the CDR3. To note about this clonotype: Antigen unknown.

The chain uses TRBV6-1 and TRBJ2-7, with D possibly TRBD2 on 7 matching bases. The receptor's source is a middle-aged man who received an inactivated influenza vaccine. The sequencing used PBMCs from blood, collected 4 to 6 days after vaccination. CDR3: CASRKGGGHNYEQYF. Here the CDR3 DNA reads TGTGCCAGCAGAAAGGGGGGGGGACACAACTACGAGCAGTACTTC.